This T cell receptor beta chain was sequenced in a study of blood T cell repertoires in COVID-19. Generated by immunoSEQ multiplex PCR, the TCRdb table keeps only in-frame clones and is missing some. In the table there are about 210,000 clones, approximately 91% of which are singletons. Germline lookup yields CDR1 SGHTA and CDR2 FQGTGA. The CDR3 is 14 residues long. Trimming took off 6 bases at V and 1 base at J, with 12 bases between the two ends. Sequenced: peripheral blood. The TCR originated in a woman aged 40 to 50 with acute or convalescent COVID-19. The rearrangement uses TRBV7-3 and TRBJ1-1, with D possibly being TRBD1 (5 bases). The CDR3 loop is CASSLSGANTEAFF. CDR3 nucleotide sequence: TGTGCCAGCAGTCTTAGCGGGGCGAACACTGAAGCTTTCTTT.